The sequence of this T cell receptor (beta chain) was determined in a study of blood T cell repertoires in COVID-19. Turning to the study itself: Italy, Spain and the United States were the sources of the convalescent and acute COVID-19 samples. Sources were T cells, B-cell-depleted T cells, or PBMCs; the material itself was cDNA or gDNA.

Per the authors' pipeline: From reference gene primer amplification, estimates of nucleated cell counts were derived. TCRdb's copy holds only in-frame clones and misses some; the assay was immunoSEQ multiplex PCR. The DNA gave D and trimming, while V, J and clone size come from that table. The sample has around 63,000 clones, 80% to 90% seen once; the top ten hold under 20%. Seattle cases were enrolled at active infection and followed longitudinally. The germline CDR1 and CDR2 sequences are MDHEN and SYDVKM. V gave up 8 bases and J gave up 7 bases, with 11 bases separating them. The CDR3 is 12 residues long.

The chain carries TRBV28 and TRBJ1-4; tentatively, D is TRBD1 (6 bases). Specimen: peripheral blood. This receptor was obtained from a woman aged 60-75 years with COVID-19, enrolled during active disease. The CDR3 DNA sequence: TGTGCCAGCGGCCAGGGGTCTGAAAAACTGTTTTTT. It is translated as CASGQGSEKLFF.